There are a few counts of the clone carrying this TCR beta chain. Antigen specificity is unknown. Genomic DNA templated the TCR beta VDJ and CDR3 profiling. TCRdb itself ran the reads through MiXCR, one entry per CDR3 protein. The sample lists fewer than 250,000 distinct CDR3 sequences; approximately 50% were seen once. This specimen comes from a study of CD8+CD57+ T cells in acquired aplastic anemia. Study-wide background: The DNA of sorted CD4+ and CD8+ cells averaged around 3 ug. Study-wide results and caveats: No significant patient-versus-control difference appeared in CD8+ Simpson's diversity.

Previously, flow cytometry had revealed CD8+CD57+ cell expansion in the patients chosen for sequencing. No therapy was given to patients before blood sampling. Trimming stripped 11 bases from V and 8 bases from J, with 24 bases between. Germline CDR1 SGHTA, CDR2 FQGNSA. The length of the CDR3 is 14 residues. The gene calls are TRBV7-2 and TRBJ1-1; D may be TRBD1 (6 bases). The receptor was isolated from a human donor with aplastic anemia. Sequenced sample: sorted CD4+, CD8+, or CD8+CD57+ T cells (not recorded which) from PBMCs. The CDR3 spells CAARGGTAKPEAFF. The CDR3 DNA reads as TGTGCCGCGAGGGGGGGAACAGCGAAACCCGAAGCTTTCTTT.